These 3 T cell receptor beta chains originate from one sample sequenced in a study of breast tumors, draining lymph nodes, adjacent tissues. TCRdb processed the multiplex PCR reads anew with MiXCR; each CDR3 protein has one entry. This table holds tens of thousands of distinct CDR3 sequences, about 21% found once. The source material was breast tumor tissue. These receptors originate from a female donor with breast cancer. Some clones in this sample may be carry-over from other donors' samples.

The chain links TRBV6-5 to TRBJ2-5; 8 bases are a match to TRBD1. J gave up 2 bases and V 4 bases, and 6 bases lay outside the gene matches. This CDR3 region has 15 residues. Germline CDR1 MNHEY, CDR2 SVGAGI. Here the CDR3 DNA reads TGTGCCAGCAGTTCCCTGACAGGGGCGCAAGAGACCCAGTACTTC. It translates to CASSSLTGAQETQYF.

CDR3 bases: TGTGCCAGCAGCCAAGATCTGACAGGGGGCGCTGAGACCCAGTACTTC. Translation gives CASSQDLTGGAETQYF. This chain uses TRBV14 with TRBJ2-5, with 10 nucleotides matching TRBD1. The CDR3 covers 16 residues. Germline V CDR1 and CDR2: SGHDN, FVKESK. J gave up 5 bases and V 0 bases, and 6 bases lay outside the gene matches.

The chain recombines TRBV20-1 with TRBJ2-7; no clear D gene. Germline CDR1 is DFQATT and CDR2 is SNEGSKA (reference sequence). CDR3 length: 13 amino acids. The V end lost 6 bases, the J end lost 2 bases, and 14 bases lay between the germline ends. Here the CDR3 reads CSASDGVAYEQYF. The CDR3 DNA reads as TGCAGTGCGAGCGATGGGGTGGCCTACGAGCAGTACTTC.